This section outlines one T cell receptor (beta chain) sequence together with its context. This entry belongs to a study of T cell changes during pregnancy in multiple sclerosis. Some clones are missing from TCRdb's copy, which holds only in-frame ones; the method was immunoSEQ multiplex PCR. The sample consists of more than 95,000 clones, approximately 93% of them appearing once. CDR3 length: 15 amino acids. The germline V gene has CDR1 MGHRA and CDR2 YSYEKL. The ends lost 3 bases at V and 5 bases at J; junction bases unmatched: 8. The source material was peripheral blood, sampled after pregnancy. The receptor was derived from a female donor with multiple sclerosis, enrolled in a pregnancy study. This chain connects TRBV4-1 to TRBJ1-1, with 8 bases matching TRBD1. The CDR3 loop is CASSQRQGMMTEAFF. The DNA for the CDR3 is TGCGCCAGCAGCCAGAGACAGGGGATGATGACTGAAGCTTTCTTT.